This T cell receptor (beta chain) was observed in a study of T cell changes during pregnancy in multiple sclerosis. The data were produced by immunoSEQ multiplex PCR, yet TCRdb's version contains in-frame clones alone and is incomplete. The table lists 57,000 or so clones, less than 95% of them singletons. CDR3 length: 16 amino acids. Per germline, CDR1 MNHEY and CDR2 SVGAGI. V lost 4 bases, J lost 0 bases, and 12 bases lay in between. The chain has TRBV6-5 and TRBJ2-2; the D gene is possibly TRBD1 (5 bases). The TCR originated in a female donor in good health, enrolled as a control in a pregnancy study. This sample comprised peripheral blood, obtained in the third trimester of pregnancy. The CDR3 here is CASSFQGAANTGELFF. For the CDR3, the DNA is TGTGCCAGCAGTTTTCAGGGCGCCGCGAACACCGGGGAGCTGTTTTTT.